The 6 T cell receptor beta chains below were found in one sample sequenced in a study of cytomegalovirus exposure and HLA in healthy donors. The primer mix had 60 Vbeta and 13 Jbeta primers. Profiling relied on immunoSEQ multiplex PCR, and the TCRdb table lists in-frame clones only, not all of them. The sample lists about 150,000 clones, 75% to 90% seen once, with about 2.2% in the top ten. Sequenced sample: PBMCs. The origin of the receptors is a male donor in good health and CMV-seronegative.

The V gene is TRBV5-1, the J gene TRBJ2-7; 12 bases align to TRBD1. The trim removed 0 bases at V and 4 bases at J, leaving 11 bases unmatched. This CDR3 has 18 residues. The germline V gene has CDR1 SGHRS and CDR2 YFSETQ. The DNA of the CDR3 is TGCGCCAGCAGCTTGGCGGGACAGGGGGCCCGAAAACTATACGAGCAGTACTTC. Translated, it gives CASSLAGQGARKLYEQYF.

This clone was observed a single time. The J gene is TRBJ2-4, the V gene TRBV18; no reliable D call. Germline CDR1 and CDR2: KGHSH and LQKENI. This CDR3 region has 16 residues. Trimming stripped 3 bases from V and 4 bases from J, with 16 bases between. The CDR3 DNA reads TGTGCCAGCTCACCCGAATCAGTGACACAAAAAAACATTCAGTACTTC. Amino acids: CASSPESVTQKNIQYF. The entire variable domain, with the rest obtained from reference TRBV18 and TRBJ2-4, is as follows: NAGVMQNPRHLVRRRGQEARLRCSPMKGHSHVYWYRQLPEEGLKFMVYLQKENIIDESGMPKERFSAEFPKEGPSILRIQQVVRGDSAAYFCASSPESVTQKNIQYFGAGTRLSVL.

In nucleotides, the CDR3 is TGTGCCAGCAGCTTCCCGACTAGCGGATCGGATGAGCAGTTCTTC. It is translated as CASSFPTSGSDEQFF. The chain has TRBV7-2 and TRBJ2-1; 9 bases fit TRBD2. This CDR3 is 15 amino acids long. The ends lost 3 bases at V and 8 bases at J; junction bases unmatched: 8. Germline CDR1 reads SGHTA; CDR2 reads FQGNSA.

The CDR3 DNA reads TGTGCCAGCAGCGTAGGTAAACAGCAGTATTTT. Amino acids: CASSVGKQQYF. The chain is built from TRBV9 and TRBJ2-3; no clear D. This CDR3 comprises 11 residues. CDR1 and CDR2 (germline): SGDLS, YYNGEE. Trimming left V 0 bases short and J 11 bases short, with 7 bases between.

The chain carries TRBV6-5 and TRBJ1-2; 7 nucleotides line up with TRBD1. The CDR3 consists of 15 residues. Germline values: CDR1 MNHEY, CDR2 SVGAGI. V gave up 0 bases and J gave up 5 bases; unmatched junction bases: 6. CDR3: CASSYSGTAPYGYTF. CDR3 bases: TGTGCCAGCAGTTACTCCGGGACAGCCCCATATGGCTACACCTTC.

V and J are TRBV5-1 and TRBJ2-3, with a weak D call TRBD2 (6 bases). Trimming left V 6 bases short and J 5 bases short, with 16 bases between. The CDR3 is made up of 14 amino acids. Germline V CDR1 and CDR2: SGHRS, YFSETQ. CDR3 loop: CASTMGTALDTQYF. The CDR3 DNA follows: TGCGCCAGCACTATGGGGACTGCATTAGATACGCAGTATTTT.